The clone carrying this T cell receptor (beta chain) turned up a few times. Source study methods: Amplifying reference gene primers gave estimates of nucleated cell counts. The method was immunoSEQ multiplex PCR; TCRdb's version includes in-frame clones alone and lacks a portion of them. D and trimming were read from the DNA, whereas the V and J calls and clone size are those reported in that table. The table lists 150,000 to 200,000 clones, 75% to 90% of them singletons. The sample is drawn from a study of blood T cell repertoires in COVID-19. Study as a whole: The origin of the acute and convalescent COVID-19 samples was the United States, Italy and Spain. The cDNA or gDNA used as material had been derived from T cells, B-cell-depleted T cells, or PBMCs.

The sample consisted of peripheral blood. The sequence was obtained from a man between 65 and 85 years old with active or convalescent COVID-19.

The CDR3 region is CSASGDRGYEQYF. The CDR3 DNA reads as TGCAGTGCTAGTGGGGACAGGGGATACGAGCAGTACTTC. The rearrangement uses TRBV20-1 and TRBJ2-7; TRBD1 matches 10 bases. The germline gives CDR1 DFQATT, CDR2 SNEGSKA (reference sequence). The CDR3 length is 13 residues. The V and J ends lost 3 bases and 4 bases, in that order; junction bases with no gene match: 3.